This T cell receptor beta chain was obtained from a study of blood T cell repertoires in COVID-19 (dated by TCRdb to between 2020 and 2021). Turning to the overall study: The collaborator samples originated in the United States, Italy and Spain and spanned the acute and convalescent phases of COVID-19. The prospective study material was composed of cDNA or gDNA derived from T cells, B-cell-depleted T cells, or PBMCs. The dataset comprised deeply sampled blood TCRbeta repertoires from subjects exposed to, actively infected with, or recovered from COVID-19. A freely available public database, intended as a resource for researchers studying the immune response to SARS-CoV-2, is where the repertoires were released. Samples were obtained from the ongoing ImmuneRACE study (first 160 participants) and from about 1,300 subjects provided by 6 global collaborators. A de-identified subject ID, COVID-19 status, age in years and sex were almost always included in the sample metadata. Where available, HLA class I and class II types were taken from metadata supplied by the sample provider and were not determined by assay-based typing. Points the paper makes about the study in general: How much clinical and demographic metadata was included differed by source and by participant, and the metadata was provided uncurated.

Worth noting for this clone: Its antigen remains unidentified. There are no base qualities to consult, and no much larger clone falls within one base.

V gives up 9 bases and J gives up 3 bases, and the segment between their germline ends measures 8 bases. The CDR3, from cysteine to phenylalanine, totals 11 residues. CDR3 DNA is the only sequence kept; it has 33 bases, read in frame from the first base. CDR1 and CDR2, per the germline V gene, are SNHLY and FYNNEI. The immunoSEQ Assay, a bias-controlled multiplex PCR, was used to amplify TCRbeta CDR3 regions from genomic DNA. As for the authors' bioinformatics: Within the assay, amplification of reference gene primers was used to estimate how many nucleated cells each sample contained. Sequence reads were collapsed and filtered to measure the absolute abundance of every unique TCRbeta CDR3 rearrangement. For each sample, productive Simpson clonality was calculated by taking the square root of Simpson's diversity index across productive rearrangements. This immuneACCESS table, as held by TCRdb, lists in-frame sequences with V and J called but not all clones. Of the missing ones, under half trace to an unresolved V gene in checked studies; the others have no known cause. The V and J calls and clone size come from that table; D and trimming were worked out from the DNA. Recorded for this sample are 250,000 to 300,000 clones; 75% to 90% of them occurred a single time. The ten most abundant clones make up around 13% of the sample.

Whole blood was collected in K2EDTA tubes by collaborating institutions according to the institutions' own protocols. For TCRbeta analysis, collaborators shipped samples in one of three forms: frozen whole blood, isolated PBMCs, or DNA extracted from either of those sample types. Sequencing input: peripheral blood. The rearrangement combines TRBV2 with TRBJ1-2; the D region possibly corresponds to TRBD1 (6 bases align). This clonotype originated in a woman aged 60-70 years with acute or convalescent COVID-19. The DNA is TGTGCCAGACAGGGTGACTATGGCTACACCTTC. Its amino acids are CARQGDYGYTF.